The rows below give T cell receptor beta chains drawn from one sample of a study of neurological immune-mediated disorders. From the 5' RACE reads, TCRdb called clonotypes with MiXCR, one entry per CDR3 protein. The sample contains 25,000 to 30,000 distinct CDR3 sequences, 6.6% of which appear only once. The sequencing input was PBMCs. The receptor set was obtained from a woman in her fifties or sixties in good health. Each CDR3 is given with its conserved first and last residue. A D gene is named only where the DNA matches it firmly. Rows give clone size only sometimes, using once, few, many, or a class for an expanded clone.

TRBV20-1	TRBJ2-5	many	NA	CSARSAWQGILETQYF	TGCAGTGCTCGATCCGCCTGGCAGGGTATTTTAGAGACCCAGTACTTC
TRBV5-1	TRBJ2-1	many	TRBD2	CASIGSGGSSYNEQFF	TGCGCCAGCATTGGGAGCGGGGGGAGCTCCTACAATGAGCAGTTCTTC
TRBV5-1	TRBJ1-6	many	NA	CASSLAQAGRGNSPLHF	TGCGCCAGCAGCTTGGCCCAGGCCGGCAGGGGAAATTCACCCCTCCACTTT
TRBV7-2	TRBJ1-1	many	NA	CASSRDRTRLPEAFF	TGTGCCAGCAGCCGAGACAGGACTAGACTCCCTGAAGCTTTCTTT
TRBV7-8	TRBJ2-3	NA	NA	CASSLATGSTDTQYF	TGTGCCAGCAGCTTAGCAACAGGGAGCACAGATACGCAGTATTTT
TRBV5-1	TRBJ1-2	many	TRBD1	CASSLRNPGQEGGYTF	TGCGCCAGCAGCTTGCGGAATCCGGGACAGGAAGGCGGCTACACCTTC
TRBV7-2	TRBJ2-7	many	TRBD1	CASSLTGTGVPYEQYF	TGTGCCAGCAGCTTAACCGGGACAGGGGTACCCTACGAGCAGTACTTC
TRBV2	TRBJ1-5	many	NA	CASTFTVNEPQHF	TGTGCCAGCACCTTCACCGTGAATGAACCCCAGCATTTT
TRBV20-1	TRBJ1-1	medium-sized	NA	CSARDRAKGVGTEAFF	TGCAGTGCTAGAGATCGGGCGAAGGGTGTAGGCACTGAAGCTTTCTTT
TRBV5-4	TRBJ1-4	NA	NA	CASIWNPGPNEKLFF	TGTGCCAGCATCTGGAACCCGGGACCTAATGAAAAACTGTTTTTT
TRBV14	TRBJ2-7	many	NA	CASSQNPYEQYF	TGTGCCAGCAGCCAAAACCCCTACGAGCAGTACTTC
TRBV7-2	TRBJ2-1	many	TRBD2	CASSSGLAGANEQFF	TGTGCCAGCAGCTCCGGACTAGCGGGAGCCAATGAGCAGTTCTTC
TRBV20-1	TRBJ2-5	many	TRBD2	CSAPPPLAGGETQYF	TGCAGTGCCCCTCCCCCCTTAGCGGGAGGGGAGACCCAGTACTTC
TRBV29-1	TRBJ2-5	many	NA	CSVITDGNHQETQYF	TGCAGCGTTATAACAGACGGGAACCACCAAGAGACCCAGTACTTC
TRBV29-1	TRBJ2-7	many	NA	CSVVTQINEQYF	TGCAGCGTTGTAACCCAGATCAACGAGCAGTACTTC
TRBV5-1	TRBJ2-5	many	TRBD2	CASSLTRLAGETQYF	TGCGCCAGCAGCTTGACACGCCTAGCGGGAGAGACCCAGTACTTC
TRBV7-3	TRBJ2-3	NA	NA	CASSARTSDTQYF	TGTGCCAGCAGCGCCCGGACATCAGATACGCAGTATTTT
TRBV14	TRBJ1-6	many	NA	CASSQDRGGDNSPLHF	TGTGCCAGCAGCCAAGACCGAGGGGGGGATAATTCACCCCTCCACTTT
TRBV10-3	TRBJ2-5	many	NA	CAIKSADQETQYF	TGTGCCATCAAGTCGGCGGACCAAGAGACCCAGTACTTC
TRBV4-3	TRBJ2-5	many	NA	CASSQEGQGGETQYF	TGCGCCAGCAGCCAAGAAGGGCAGGGGGGAGAGACCCAGTACTTC
TRBV2	TRBJ2-2	many	NA	CASSPGGTTKYTGELFF	TGTGCCAGCAGTCCTGGGGGAACAACGAAGTACACCGGGGAGCTGTTTTTT
TRBV3-1	TRBJ1-5	few	NA	CASSQGGVGQPQHF	TGTGCCAGCAGCCAAGGAGGGGTCGGACAGCCCCAGCATTTT
TRBV5-1	TRBJ2-6	many	NA	CASSKMAATGANVLTF	TGCGCCAGCAGCAAAATGGCAGCAACTGGGGCCAACGTCCTGACTTTC
TRBV5-5	TRBJ1-4	many	TRBD1	CASSLVFRGLDEKLFF	TGTGCCAGCAGCTTGGTATTTAGGGGGCTGGATGAAAAACTGTTTTTT
TRBV6-1	TRBJ2-2	NA	NA	CASRAGVTGTGELFF	TGTGCCAGCAGGGCAGGGGTAACGGGCACCGGGGAGCTGTTTTTT
TRBV10-3	TRBJ2-1	many	NA	CAISNVPFSTGDEQFF	TGTGCCATCTCCAATGTCCCGTTCTCGACTGGCGATGAGCAGTTCTTC